This entry features one TCR beta chain sequence. The antigen this receptor binds is unknown. No much larger clone is present one base from it, and per-base qualities are unavailable. The cohort consisted of approximately 690 healthy bone marrow donors. Cohort members were all nominally healthy when sampled, although unrecorded immune exposures were likely present. The donor was CMV seronegative and was included in the group of hundreds of seronegative cohort members. A peripheral blood sample was collected from each donor, and TCR beta sequencing was performed on peripheral blood mononuclear cells. The Qiagen DNeasy Blood Extraction Kit was used to extract genomic DNA from the blood cell samples. Receptor amplification or capture employed the immunoSEQ multiplex PCR assay. The multiplex PCR relied on a mix of 60 forward primers for TCR Vbeta segments and 13 reverse primers for TCR Jbeta segments. A multiplex PCR assay on genomic DNA amplified the CDR3 region of rearranged TCR beta genes. Amplified TCR beta libraries were sequenced as 87-base-pair reads on the Illumina HiSeq System. Per the original workflow: A later analysis counted about 80 million unique TCR beta chains across the 550 to 800 repertoires, and around 9.9 million of these chains were shared by at least two donors. Raw reads were error-corrected and collapsed into unique sequences by a nearest-neighbor algorithm in which closely related sequences were merged to remove PCR and sequencing errors. To assign V, D and J gene segments, CDR3 sequences were aligned to IMGT reference sequences. For a sequence to be retained, at least a six-nucleotide match to both a V gene segment and a J gene segment was required. A rearrangement counted as productive if the CDR3 had no stop codons and remained in frame with V and J, and every other rearrangement counted as non-productive. CDR3 was defined by IMGT convention, running from the second conserved V-encoded cysteine to the conserved J-encoded phenylalanine. The earlier analysis of more than 450 of the donors excluded sequences that lacked an unambiguous match to a single V gene segment. An earlier analysis of approximately 590 of the donors called V segments functional above 56.7% productive rearrangements and segregating when the between-donor standard deviation exceeded 5%. To diagnose cytomegalovirus status from the catalog of TCR beta chain sequences, a statistical classification framework was built. In a later analysis, V and J genes were assigned by comparing TCR nucleotide sequences against IMGT/GENE-DB human TR gene sequences. Using the TCRdist pipeline, a later analysis assigned CDR3 sequences along with most-parsimonious VDJ recombination scenarios. In a later analysis, each TCR beta chain was defined by its CDR3 amino acid sequence together with its V-gene family, and reads without a unique V-gene family were excluded. To address suspected cross-contamination and a sequencing artifact, a later analysis removed 592 highly shared, low-generation-probability nucleotide sequences. In a later analysis, a clonal expansion index for each public chain was calculated from normalized within-repertoire ranks of inferred template counts. A later analysis computed generation probabilities with a VDJ recombination model fitted to out-of-frame rearrangements, and checked the results against IGoR. Hypergeometric tests were used in a later analysis to score TCR-TCR, TCR-HLA and TCR-CMV co-occurrence, with a repertoire-size bias correction applied to the TCR pairs. In a later analysis, false discovery rates were estimated by permuting HLA or CMV assignments 20 times. In a later analysis, co-occurring TCRs were grouped using DBSCAN, and TCRdist sequence similarity was added for clustering within HLA-allele-positive subsets. Co-occurrence clustering excluded repertoires with fewer than 30,000 or more than 120,000 public chains, plus five with anomalous nucleotide sharing. In its TCRdb copy, this immuneACCESS table keeps in-frame sequences only and misses some clones. Where compared with another copy, unresolved V genes explain less than half of these, and the others have no known cause. The V and J calls and clone size come from that table; D and trimming were worked out from the DNA. For this sample the table gives about 140,000 clones, of which around 73% were detected only once. The top ten constitute around 1.6% of the sample.

Here V drops 5 bases and J drops 7 bases, and the junction holds 11 bases not matched to any gene. Including the terminal cysteine and phenylalanine, the CDR3 comprises 15 residues. The read is trimmed to its CDR3 DNA, 45 bases read in frame from base 1. The germline V gene encodes CDR1 SNHLY and CDR2 FYNNEI. This entry comes from a study of cytomegalovirus exposure and HLA in healthy donors (dated by TCRdb to about 2017). Regarding the complete study: An earlier analysis of approximately 590 of the donors reported about 290 Gb of sequence data and some 100 million unique TCR beta sequences from 150 million to 200 million T cells. An early release that covered fewer than 800 HLA-typed donors contained 300 to 350 gigabases of sequencing data and about 84 million unique TCR sequences. The genetic ancestry cluster associated with self-reported Caucasian donors included 81% of the roughly 400 genotyped donors. The study was designed to test whether signatures of past pathogen exposure could be identified by cataloging public T cell receptors. The study used immunosequencing to profile the T cell repertoires of approximately 650 subjects and linked those repertoires to cytomegalovirus serostatus. A separate validation cohort of 100 to 150 different subjects was used in addition to the roughly 670-subject first cohort. To predict cytomegalovirus infection status, the study combined high-throughput TCR immunosequencing, statistical association of individual TCRs with disease status, and machine learning. To study patterns of TCR occurrence, a later analysis re-analyzed previously published TCR beta repertoires from hundreds of donors and added high-resolution HLA genotyping. Rather than using new phenotypic data, the later analysis identified candidate immune exposures from TCR beta sequences and from how often those sequences occurred across donors. An earlier analysis of fewer than 700 of the donors applied high-throughput TCR beta sequencing to assess whether each TCR beta V gene segment acted as functional or pseudogenic. Alongside the repertoire data, information on donor age, sex, ethnicity and CMV serostatus was compiled. A later genetic analysis took genome-wide SNP genotypes for about three fifths of the 666 donors and used that subset as a discovery cohort. Every discovery cohort repertoire had been produced on one sequencing platform. HLA typing included class I and class II loci at four-digit resolution. Typing coverage varied by locus: 629-630 donors for A, B, C, DRB1 and DQB1; 500 to 550 for DQA1; about 590 for DPA1; fewer than 480 for DPB1. A handful of DR-DQ haplotypes were handled as single units for association and clustering because linkage in the cohort was strong. Among a few hundred genotyped donors of the cohort, an average of about 240,000 unique TCR beta nucleotide sequences were sequenced per donor, roughly 20% of them non-productive. Here is what the overall study found, with its caveats: Only TCR beta chains were sequenced in this cohort, and the absence of alpha or paired-chain data limited detectable features. About 15 rarely observed V segments, including chromosome 9 orphons, were excluded from the earlier analysis of several hundred of the donors because counts were too low. The classifier was reported to diagnose cytomegalovirus status with high specificity and sensitivity in both the original and validation cohorts. V-gene and J-gene trimming of TCR beta chains was associated with a missense DCLRE1C variant in a later genetic analysis, and the association was replicated in an independent cohort. Because HLA typing was missing for some donors at each locus, association tests included only the typed subset. In a later analysis, some 18,000 TCR beta sequences were associated with specific HLA alleles at a false discovery rate of 0.05. A further reported finding was that TCR beta sequences accurately predicted the HLA-A and HLA-B alleles for most subjects in the first cohort. A later analysis found that TCR association rates varied across HLA loci, with DRB1 alleles showing the most associated TCRs and HLA-C alleles the fewest. In an earlier analysis of several hundred of the donors, most TCR beta V segments were observed in productive rearrangements about 87% or about 30% of the time, broadly matching IMGT annotations. In a later analysis, several top co-occurrence clusters were reported to appear linked to parvovirus B19, influenza, CMV and Epstein-Barr virus. In vitro tests confirmed that a few of the cytomegalovirus-associated TCR beta chains recognize cytomegalovirus antigens. It was suggested by the authors that the approach could potentially be generalized to other disease states and immunological phenotypes. In a later analysis, HLA-associated TCR beta chains were found to be more clonally expanded and to have lower generation probabilities than equally common non-associated chains. Roughly uniform sequencing depth across donors was assumed in presence/absence analyses, although this assumption may not hold. Immune exposure information for the cohort was limited to CMV serostatus. Compared with the approximately 670-donor mean, donors in an Asian-associated ancestry cluster had fewer N-insertions in productive TCRs, according to a later genetic analysis. According to a later analysis, most CMV-associated TCR beta chains appeared to be HLA-restricted, and the HLA associations seemed to be driven largely by CMV exposure. Assigning TCR associations to individual alleles was difficult when HLA alleles, especially DR and DQ, strongly co-occurred. Some IMGT-functional V segments, including TRBV6-2 and TRBV6-3, could not be distinguished by the 87-base-pair reads and were therefore excluded. A cluster of highly shared sequence variants was judged likely to be a technical artifact of the sequencing pipeline. Correlated functional status among segregating V segments might be attributable to linkage disequilibrium, but an unknown experimental factor could not be ruled out. The study listed 150 to 200 TCR beta chains as associated with cytomegalovirus. Most TCR sequences were seen in very few donors, while some public TCRs were found in many individuals.

Sequenced sample: PBMCs. The receptor chain draws on TRBV2 and TRBJ1-5, with 7 bases matching TRBD1. The sequence derives from a female donor in good health and CMV-seronegative. Here the CDR3 is given as CASSFSQGPSQPQHF. The nucleotide sequence reads TGTGCCAGCAGTTTTTCACAGGGGCCAAGCCAGCCCCAGCATTTT.